The 12 T cell receptor beta chains listed next were all sequenced from one sample in a study of T cells in Graves' hyperthyroidism and ophthalmopathy. Using RNA transcripts as the source, TCR beta CDR3 regions were amplified. Initially, a first-round RT-PCR of the TCR CDR3 employed the HTBI primer set. One entry per CDR3 protein results from TCRdb running MiXCR on the multiplex PCR reads. The data show about 600,000 distinct CDR3 sequences, 12% to 15% seen once. Sequencing used blood. Receptors originate from a woman under 30 with Graves' ophthalmopathy.

This clonotype was seen just once. This may come from a read error, since a much larger clone is one base off. For the CDR3, the DNA is TGTGCCAGCAGTGAATTTAGGGGGGTAGGTTGGCCCCAGCATTTT. It translates to CASSEFRGVGWPQHF. The genes are TRBV2 and TRBJ1-5; tentatively, D is TRBD1 (6 bases). Germline lookup yields CDR1 SNHLY and CDR2 FYNNEI. V lost 2 bases to trimming and J lost 9 bases, with 17 bases between them. This CDR3 spans 15 amino acids.

CDR3 amino acids: CASSQGTEPAYGYTF. DNA for the CDR3: TGCGCCAGCAGCCAAGGTACAGAACCTGCCTATGGCTACACCTTC. This chain joins TRBV4-1 and TRBJ1-2, with unresolved D. The CDR3 extends over 15 amino acids. Germline V gives CDR1 MGHRA, CDR2 YSYEKL. Trimming left V 1 base short and J 4 bases short, with 13 bases between.

This clonotype was found many times. The CDR3 loop is CASSDGQGRSYEQYF. Written as DNA, the CDR3 is TGTGCCAGCAGTGATGGCCAGGGGCGATCCTACGAGCAGTACTTC. The chain uses TRBV6-1 and TRBJ2-7; possibly TRBD1 for D (6 bases). CDR1 MNHNS and CDR2 SASEGT come from the germline V gene. Trimming removed 3 bases at V and 1 base at J, with 13 bases between. There are 15 residues in the CDR3.

Ten or more counts support this clonotype. Germline is not matched at one junction end, which may reflect a read error. The V and J genes are TRBV2 and TRBJ2-7; D remains unclear. The CDR3 has 16 amino acids. Germline V gene sequence: CDR1 SNHLY, CDR2 FYNNEI. As DNA, the CDR3 is TGTGCCAGCGCTCCCCCAACGGCAGGAGAAGATTACGGGCAGTACTTC. It translates to CASAPPTAGEDYGQYF.

This clonotype was seen ten or more times. The chain combines TRBV7-2 with TRBJ2-5; a possible D gene is TRBD1 (6 bases). Trimming took off 1 base at V and 4 bases at J, with 13 bases between the two ends. CDR1 and CDR2 from the germline V gene are SGHTA and FQGNSA. The CDR3 totals 15 residues. This CDR3 is CASSLVGAGAETQYF. The CDR3, as DNA: TGTGCCAGCAGCTTAGTAGGGGCAGGGGCAGAGACCCAGTACTTC.

The chain recombines TRBV19 with TRBJ2-3; D remains unclear. V was cut by 10 bases and J by 2 bases, with 19 bases left in between. The CDR3 contains 15 residues. From germline, CDR1 is LNHDA and CDR2 SQIVND (reference sequence). CDR3: CATAPPGSTTDTQYF. The CDR3 DNA reads as TGTGCCACCGCGCCTCCCGGGTCAACCACAGATACGCAGTATTTT.

The table lists this clonotype with many counts. This rearrangement joins TRBV30 to TRBJ2-3; D remains ambiguous. The germline V gene has CDR1 GTSNPN and CDR2 SVGIG (reference sequence). Trimming removed 2 bases from V and 4 bases from J, with 7 bases in between. This CDR3 has 12 amino acids. The CDR3 region has the DNA TGTGCCTGGAGTTCCTGGGCAGATACGCAGTATTTT. It encodes CAWSSWADTQYF.

The rearrangement joins TRBV10-3 to TRBJ2-7; maybe TRBD2 (7 bases). This CDR3 spans 16 amino acids. Germline CDR1 reads ENHRY; CDR2 reads SYGVKD. V lost 8 bases, J lost 2 bases, and 22 bases lay in between. CDR3 sequence: CAIQSEWGGFPYEQYF. Written as DNA, the CDR3 is TGTGCCATCCAATCCGAGTGGGGGGGCTTCCCCTACGAGCAGTACTTC.

The V and J genes are TRBV5-6 and TRBJ2-4, with 8 bases that match TRBD1. The length of the CDR3 is 16 residues. Germline CDR1 is SGHDT and CDR2 is YYEEEE. The ends lost 3 bases at V and 4 bases at J; junction bases unmatched: 9. CDR3 nucleotide sequence: TGTGCCAGCAGCTGGCCCGATGGACAGGGAAAAAACATTCAGTACTTC. It translates to CASSWPDGQGKNIQYF.

This clonotype has at least ten counts. The V gene is TRBV7-9, the J gene TRBJ2-7; 8 bases are shared with TRBD2. Looked up from germline, CDR1 is SEHNR and CDR2 is FQNEAQ (reference sequence). The V gene end was trimmed by 2 bases and the J gene end by 7 bases; junction bases not matched to a gene: 10. The CDR3 contains 15 residues. CDR3 DNA: TGTGCCAGCAGCTTACTAGCGGGCTCGGGAGGGGAGCAGTACTTC. Translating gives CASSLLAGSGGEQYF.

The V call is TRBV7-9, the J call TRBJ2-7; D remains ambiguous. This CDR3 contains 13 residues. Germline CDR1 SEHNR, CDR2 FQNEAQ (reference sequence). V was shortened by 3 bases and J by 5 bases, with 11 bases between the two germline ends. The CDR3 nucleotides read TGTGCCAGCAGCTTGGTCCCGGCCGACGAGCAGTACTTC. It specifies CASSLVPADEQYF.

This clonotype was seen repeatedly, ten times or more. The CDR3 protein is CASSFNSYEQYF. In DNA form, the CDR3 reads TGTGCCAGCAGTTTTAACTCCTACGAGCAGTACTTC. V and J are TRBV27 and TRBJ2-7; no clear D gene. Germline values: CDR1 MNHEY, CDR2 SMNVEV (reference sequence). The CDR3 consists of 12 residues. The ends were cut back, 3 bases at V and 0 bases at J, with 3 bases in the middle.